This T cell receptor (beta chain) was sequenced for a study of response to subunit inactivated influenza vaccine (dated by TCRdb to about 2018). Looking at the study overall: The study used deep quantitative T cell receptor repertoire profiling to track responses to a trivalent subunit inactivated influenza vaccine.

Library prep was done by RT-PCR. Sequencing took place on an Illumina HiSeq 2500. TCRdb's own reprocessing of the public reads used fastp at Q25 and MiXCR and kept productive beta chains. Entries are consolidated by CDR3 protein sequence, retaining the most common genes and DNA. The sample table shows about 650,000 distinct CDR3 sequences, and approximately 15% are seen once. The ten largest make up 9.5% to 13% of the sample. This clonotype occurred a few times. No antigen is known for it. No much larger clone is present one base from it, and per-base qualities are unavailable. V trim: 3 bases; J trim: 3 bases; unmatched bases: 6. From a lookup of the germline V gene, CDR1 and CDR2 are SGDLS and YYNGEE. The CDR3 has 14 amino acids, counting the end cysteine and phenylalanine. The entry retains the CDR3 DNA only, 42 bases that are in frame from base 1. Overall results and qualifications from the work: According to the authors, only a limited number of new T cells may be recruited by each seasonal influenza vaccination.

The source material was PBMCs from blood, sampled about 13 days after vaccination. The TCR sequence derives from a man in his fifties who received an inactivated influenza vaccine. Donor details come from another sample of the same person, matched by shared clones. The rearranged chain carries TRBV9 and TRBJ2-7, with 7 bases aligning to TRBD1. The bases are TGTGCCAGCAGCGAATTCGCAGGGGGCTACGAGCAGTACTTC. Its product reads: CASSEFAGGYEQYF. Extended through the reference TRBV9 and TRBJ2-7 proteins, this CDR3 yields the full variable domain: DSGVTQTPKHLITATGQRVTLRCSPRSGDLSVYWYQQSLDQGLQFLIQYYNGEERAKGNILERFSAQQFPDLHSELNLSSLELGDSALYFCASSEFAGGYEQYFGPGTRLTVT.